A selection of T cell receptor beta chains follows, all from one sample in a study of cytomegalovirus exposure and HLA in healthy donors. Measured with immunoSEQ multiplex PCR; TCRdb has only the in-frame clones, and not every one. The repertoire has over 100,000 clones, roughly 90% of them found once; the top ten carry about 3.7%. The sample taken for sequencing was PBMCs. These receptors all stem from a man aged 30 to 45 in good health and CMV-seronegative. CDR3s include the opening cysteine and the closing phenylalanine or tryptophan. Each record gives: D gene, clone size, V gene, CDR3 length, J gene, CDR3 protein, CDR3 DNA. D genes are given only for firm matches. Clone size is stated in some rows and not others, as once, few, many or a class when expanded.

TRBD1	NA	TRBV5-8	14	TRBJ1-6	CASSLPRDREPLHF	TGTGCCAGCAGCTTGCCCCGGGACAGGGAACCCCTCCACTTT
NA	NA	TRBV15	15	TRBJ2-5	CATSRGGPAVETQYF	TGTGCCACCAGCAGAGGAGGGCCGGCGGTTGAGACCCAGTACTTC
NA	NA	TRBV10-3	14	TRBJ2-1	CAISEGWGLNEQFF	TGTGCCATCAGTGAGGGGTGGGGGCTCAATGAGCAGTTCTTC
NA	NA	TRBV6-6	14	TRBJ1-2	CASSYSTALYGYTF	TGTGCCAGCAGTTACTCGACAGCTCTCTATGGCTACACCTTC
NA	few	TRBV4-2	13	TRBJ1-6	CASSRGTISPLHF	TGTGCCAGCAGCCGAGGAACGATTTCACCCCTCCACTTT
TRBD2	once	TRBV18	14	TRBJ2-5	CASSPGTSVETQYF	TGTGCCAGCTCCCCCGGGACTAGCGTCGAGACCCAGTACTTC
TRBD2	NA	TRBV6-4	16	TRBJ2-1	CASSPSGGRSYNEQFF	TGTGCCAGCAGTCCCTCCGGGGGGAGATCCTACAATGAGCAGTTCTTC
TRBD1	NA	TRBV6-5	16	TRBJ1-2	CASSYATGQGGYGYTF	TGTGCCAGCAGTTACGCGACCGGACAGGGGGGCTATGGCTACACCTTC
NA	once	TRBV28	15	TRBJ2-2	CASSFARVNTGELFF	TGTGCCAGCAGTTTTGCCAGGGTTAACACCGGGGAGCTGTTTTTT
NA	NA	TRBV19	12	TRBJ1-5	CASSLGRQPQHF	TGTGCCAGTAGCTTGGGGCGCCAGCCCCAGCATTTT
NA	NA	TRBV7-9	13	TRBJ2-7	CASSLTGYYEQYF	TGTGCCAGCAGCTTGACAGGATACTACGAGCAGTACTTC
TRBD1	NA	TRBV2	17	TRBJ1-2	CASSEWGQGLANYGYTF	TGTGCCAGCAGTGAATGGGGACAGGGACTAGCTAACTATGGCTACACCTTC
NA	NA	TRBV28	11	TRBJ2-7	CASGAFNEQYF	TGTGCCAGCGGGGCGTTCAACGAGCAGTACTTC
TRBD1	few	TRBV5-1	13	TRBJ1-2	CASSTQGVGGYTF	TGCGCCAGCAGCACACAGGGGGTTGGTGGCTACACCTTC